The clone carrying this T cell receptor (beta chain) showed up just a few times. These data belong to a study of response to subunit inactivated influenza vaccine. J was trimmed by 3 bases and V by 8 bases; bases with no gene match: 7. The V gene's germline CDR1 is SNHLY and CDR2 FYNNEI. There are 13 residues in the CDR3. TCRdb processed the RT-PCR reads anew with MiXCR; each CDR3 protein has one entry. The sample has about 540,000 distinct CDR3 sequences; around 25% are singletons. This sample was also put to use in a study of T cells expressing NK-cell markers. That work states: 5'RACE template switching built TCR beta cDNA with unique molecular identifiers. According to the study, TCR beta repertoires originated from sorted CD3+CD56+NKG2C+, CD3+CD56+NKG2C- and CD3+CD56-NKG2C+ T cells. Sorting in several experiments was restricted by an anti-gamma-delta TCR antibody to alpha-beta TCR T cells.

This TCR was sampled from a man aged 50-59 years who received an inactivated influenza vaccine. This specimen consisted of CD4+ T cells sorted from PBMCs, obtained about 11 days after vaccination. The rearrangement joins TRBV2 to TRBJ2-7, with 7 positions matching TRBD1. Here the CDR3 DNA reads TGTGCCAGCCTCCGGGACAGAAACTACGAGCAGTACTTC. Its protein is CASLRDRNYEQYF.